This T cell receptor (beta chain) was recorded in a study of response to subunit inactivated influenza vaccine. Study-wide results and limits: Only a handful of new T cells, the authors suggested, are recruited with each seasonal influenza vaccination.

The sample holds many counts of this clonotype. Its target is unknown. TCRdb independently ran MiXCR on the RT-PCR reads; one entry per CDR3 protein. The table includes 550,000 to 800,000 distinct CDR3 sequences, about 14% detected once. CDR3 size: 15 residues. V was shortened by 0 bases and J by 4 bases, with 9 bases between the two germline ends. The germline V gene encodes CDR1 LNHNV and CDR2 YYDKDF (reference sequence). The receptor was isolated from a man aged 50-59 years who received an inactivated influenza vaccine. The chain couples TRBV15 to TRBJ2-2; D remains ambiguous. The specimen comprised PBMCs from blood, sampled 14 days before vaccination. CDR3 amino acids: CATSRDRSSTGELFF. Written as DNA, the CDR3 is TGTGCCACCAGCAGAGACAGGTCTAGCACCGGGGAGCTGTTTTTT. Combining the CDR3 with reference TRBV15 and TRBJ2-2 gives the whole variable domain DAMVIQNPRYQVTQFGKPVTLSCSQTLNHNVMYWYQQKSSQAPKLLFHYYDKDFNNEADTPDNFQSRRPNTSFCFLDIRSPGLGDTAMYLCATSRDRSSTGELFFGEGSRLTVL.